These 9 T cell receptor beta chains were all obtained from the same sample, sequenced in a study of blood T cell repertoires in COVID-19. Assay used: immunoSEQ multiplex PCR; TCRdb lists only in-frame clones, some missing. The sample yields about 280,000 clones, around four fifths seen once. The sequencing input was peripheral blood. The receptors were gathered from a woman in her forties or fifties who had recovered from COVID-19.

This clone was observed once. The chain links TRBV5-8 to TRBJ2-7, with 9 bases that match TRBD2. V trimming: 1 base; J trimming: 6 bases; junction bases outside the gene matches: 8. CDR1 is SGHTS and CDR2 is YDEGEE in the germline V gene. The CDR3 is 15 residues long. CDR3 sequence: CASSLFVAGVGEQYF. In DNA form, the CDR3 reads TGTGCCAGCAGCTTGTTTGTAGCGGGAGTGGGCGAGCAGTACTTC.

This sequence joins TRBV5-8 and TRBJ1-2, with TRBD1 matching 9 bases. The CDR3 contains 20 residues. Germline trimming cut 0 bases from V and 2 bases from J; bases unmatched to any gene: 17. Per the germline V gene, CDR1 is SGHTS and CDR2 is YDEGEE. The chain's CDR3 is CASSLDIIGGTGRINYGYTF. CDR3 nucleotide sequence: TGTGCCAGCAGCTTGGATATTATCGGGGGGACAGGGCGCATCAACTATGGCTACACCTTC.

This clone was observed once. This chain links TRBV5-1 with TRBJ2-3; tentative D call: TRBD2 (5 bases). V was pared by 1 base and J by 4 bases, with 10 bases between. The CDR3 is made up of 14 amino acids. Germline V CDR1 and CDR2: SGHRS, YFSETQ. The CDR3 protein is CASSLPSYPDTQYF. The CDR3 region has the DNA TGCGCCAGCAGCTTGCCTAGCTATCCAGATACGCAGTATTTT.

The sample holds one count of this clone. The rearrangement links TRBV28 to TRBJ1-1; D may be TRBD1 (5 bases). Trimming took off 8 bases at V and 7 bases at J, with 17 bases between the two ends. The CDR3 has 13 amino acids. The germline CDR1 and CDR2 sequences are MDHEN and SYDVKM. The CDR3 sequence: CASLPGVWGEAFF. The DNA for the CDR3 is TGTGCCAGCCTACCGGGGGTATGGGGTGAAGCTTTCTTT.

The chain carries TRBV4-3 and TRBJ1-5; no firm D call. The V gene lost 3 bases and the J gene lost 2 bases, with 11 bases spanning the gap. The germline V gene encodes CDR1 LGHNA and CDR2 YSLEER. The CDR3 is made up of 15 amino acids. CDR3 loop: CASSHEVSGNQPQHF. The CDR3 bases are TGCGCCAGCAGCCATGAGGTGTCGGGCAATCAGCCCCAGCATTTT.

The chain joins TRBV3-1 (or the pseudogene TRBV3-2) to TRBJ1-2; D gene unclear. V lost 2 bases and J 1 base, leaving 8 bases between the germline ends. CDR1 LGHDT and CDR2 YNNKEL come from the germline V gene (reference sequence). The CDR3 loop spans 14 amino acids. Here the CDR3 reads CASSQFGGNYGYTF. The CDR3 DNA is TGTGCCAGCAGCCAATTTGGCGGTAACTATGGCTACACCTTC.

This chain links TRBV7-9 with TRBJ1-1; 7 bases map to TRBD1. Germline V gene sequence: CDR1 SEHNR, CDR2 FQNEAQ (reference sequence). With 5 bases clipped from V and 0 bases from J, the junction kept 6 bases outside the gene matches. The CDR3 runs 15 residues. The CDR3 nucleotides read TGTGCCAGCAGCGGATCCGGGACAGTGAACACTGAAGCTTTCTTT. Protein: CASSGSGTVNTEAFF. Complete variable domain (other parts from reference TRBV7-9 and TRBJ1-1): DTGVSQNPRHKITKRGQNVTFRCDPISEHNRLYWYRQTLGQGPEFLTYFQNEAQLEKSRLLSDRFSAERPKGSFSTLEIQRTEQGDSAMYLCASSGSGTVNTEAFFGQGTRLTVV.

This clone was found once. This chain uses TRBV19 with TRBJ2-7; 7 bases align to TRBD1. The V gene end was trimmed by 1 base and the J gene end by 0 bases; junction bases not matched to a gene: 6. Germline V lookup: CDR1 LNHDA, CDR2 SQIVND (reference sequence). This CDR3 region has 16 residues. The CDR3 here is CASSIGTGDVSYEQYF. The DNA for the CDR3 is TGTGCCAGTAGTATAGGGACAGGTGATGTCTCCTACGAGCAGTACTTC.

As DNA, the CDR3 is TGTGCCAGCAGTTCGGGCAGGGATAGGTCGACTGAAGCTTTCTTT. Encoded protein: CASSSGRDRSTEAFF. V gene TRBV6-5 combines with J gene TRBJ1-1, with D possibly TRBD1 on 5 matching bases. Looked up from germline, CDR1 is MNHEY and CDR2 is SVGAGI. This CDR3 has 15 amino acids. V was trimmed by 4 bases and J by 5 bases, leaving 17 bases between them.